This TCR beta chain was captured in a study of blood T cell repertoires in COVID-19. Across the whole study: Acute and convalescent COVID-19 specimens originated in the United States, Italy and Spain. T cells, B-cell-depleted T cells, or PBMCs provided the cDNA or gDNA that served as material.

V lost 5 bases, J lost 7 bases, and 14 bases lay in between. This CDR3 contains 12 residues. Germline CDR1 reads SQVTM; CDR2 reads ANQGSEA. Per the study methods: Estimates of nucleated cell counts were drawn from the amplification of reference gene primers. Sequencing used immunoSEQ multiplex PCR; TCRdb keeps in-frame clones, though not all of them. V and J calls and clone size are those listed in that table; D and trimming were worked out from the DNA. The profile shows 30,000 to 40,000 clones, approximately 85% of them singletons. The sequence was collected from a woman aged 55-70 years with active COVID-19. This sequence joins TRBV29-1 and TRBJ1-2; D unresolved. Specimen: peripheral blood. The CDR3 protein is CSVSHPEGGYTF. In DNA form, the CDR3 reads TGCAGCGTTTCCCACCCGGAGGGTGGCTACACCTTC. The complete variable domain, with remaining parts taken from reference TRBV29-1 and TRBJ1-2, reads SAVISQKPSRDICQRGTSLTIQCQVDSQVTMMFWYRQQPGQSLTLIATANQGSEATYESGFVIDKFPISRPNLTFSTLTVSNMSPEDSSIYLCSVSHPEGGYTFGSGTRLTVV.